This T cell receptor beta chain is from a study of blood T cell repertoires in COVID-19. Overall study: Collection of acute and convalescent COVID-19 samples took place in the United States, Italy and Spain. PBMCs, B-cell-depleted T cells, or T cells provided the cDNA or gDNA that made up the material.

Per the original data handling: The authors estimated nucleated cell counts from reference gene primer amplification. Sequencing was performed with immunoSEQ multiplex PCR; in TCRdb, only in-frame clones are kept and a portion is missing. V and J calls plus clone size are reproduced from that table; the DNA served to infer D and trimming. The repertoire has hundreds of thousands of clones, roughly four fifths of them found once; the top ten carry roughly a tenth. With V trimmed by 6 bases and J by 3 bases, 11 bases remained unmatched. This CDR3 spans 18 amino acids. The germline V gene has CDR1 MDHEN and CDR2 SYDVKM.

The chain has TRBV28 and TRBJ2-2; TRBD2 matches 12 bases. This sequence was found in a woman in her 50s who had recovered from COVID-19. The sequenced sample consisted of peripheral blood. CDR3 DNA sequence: TGTGCCAGCAGGCGATGGGCTAGCGGGAGGGGTGACACCGGGGAGCTGTTTTTT. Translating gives CASRRWASGRGDTGELFF.